Listed below are T cell receptor beta chains from one sample, sequenced in a study of identical twins. TCRdb recomputed calls from the 5' RACE reads with MiXCR, one row per CDR3 protein. The table lists 450,000 or so distinct CDR3 sequences, roughly a quarter of them singletons, with roughly 3% in the top ten. These records were also assigned to another study, of T cells expressing NK-cell markers.

Sequenced material: CD4+ T cells sorted from blood. These receptor sequences come from a woman under 30 in good health. CDR3s include the opening cysteine and the closing phenylalanine or tryptophan. Fields, in order: clone size, CDR3 length, J gene, D gene, V gene, CDR3 DNA, CDR3 protein. The D gene is left open where the match is weak. Clone size, where shown, is once, few, many, or a class for clones that have expanded.

size: few; length: 15; J: TRBJ2-3; D: -; V: TRBV7-3; DNA: TGTGCCAGCAGCTTAACGCTCGGGGCCAGGGATACGCAGTATTTT; CDR3: CASSLTLGARDTQYF
size: few; length: 15; J: TRBJ2-2; D: -; V: TRBV5-1; DNA: TGCGCCAGCAGCTCGGGGCCGTCGGGGACCGGGGAGCTGTTTTTT; CDR3: CASSSGPSGTGELFF
size: -; length: 17; J: TRBJ2-7; D: -; V: TRBV5-6; DNA: TGTGCCAGCAGCCCCCTGGGAGGCGGCCAGGATTACTACGAGCAGTACTTC; CDR3: CASSPLGGGQDYYEQYF
size: few; length: 14; J: TRBJ2-2; D: -; V: TRBV9; DNA: TGTGCCAGCAGCGTAGATGGCGGGACCGGGGAGCTGTTTTTT; CDR3: CASSVDGGTGELFF
size: -; length: 17; J: TRBJ2-5; D: TRBD2; V: TRBV3-1; DNA: TGTGCCAGCAGCCAAGTACAGGTAGCGGGGGTCCAAGAGACCCAGTACTTC; CDR3: CASSQVQVAGVQETQYF
size: -; length: 13; J: TRBJ2-4; D: -; V: TRBV12-3/TRBV12-4; DNA: TGTGCCAGCAGCCCTTGGGTAACGGGACTTCAGTACTTC; CDR3: CASSPWVTGLQYF
size: -; length: 13; J: TRBJ2-3; D: -; V: TRBV25-1; DNA: TGTGCCAGCAGTTTATTAAACACAGATACGCAGTATTTT; CDR3: CASSLLNTDTQYF
size: -; length: 11; J: TRBJ2-7; D: TRBD2; V: TRBV20-1; DNA: TGCAGTGCAAGGGACTACTACGAGCAGTACTTC; CDR3: CSARDYYEQYF
size: -; length: 15; J: TRBJ2-1; D: -; V: TRBV27; DNA: TGTGCCAGCAGTTTCCAGGGGTACTCCTACAATGAGCAGTTCTTC; CDR3: CASSFQGYSYNEQFF
size: few; length: 14; J: TRBJ2-5; D: -; V: TRBV12-3/TRBV12-4; DNA: TGTGCCAGCAGCCCGAGTACAGGGCGAGAGACCCAGTACTTC; CDR3: CASSPSTGRETQYF
size: -; length: 16; J: TRBJ2-3; D: -; V: TRBV12-3/TRBV12-4; DNA: TGTGCCAGCAGTTCGGCCCGGAGGGAGGGCACAGATACGCAGTATTTT; CDR3: CASSSARREGTDTQYF
size: few; length: 18; J: TRBJ2-6; D: -; V: TRBV11-2; DNA: TGTGCCAGCAGATTAGGGATTGGGGGTTTCTCTGGGGCCAACGTCCTGACTTTC; CDR3: CASRLGIGGFSGANVLTF
size: -; length: 16; J: TRBJ2-1; D: -; V: TRBV29-1; DNA: TGCAGCGTCGTCCCCCCAGGCGGGGGCCCCTACAATGAGCAGTTCTTC; CDR3: CSVVPPGGGPYNEQFF
size: few; length: 15; J: TRBJ2-3; D: TRBD2; V: TRBV20-1; DNA: TGCAGTGCTGGTAGCGGGGGGGTCCCCGCAGATACGCAGTATTTT; CDR3: CSAGSGGVPADTQYF
size: -; length: 13; J: TRBJ2-5; D: -; V: TRBV2; DNA: TGTGCCAGCAGCGGGCGGTCGGGGGAGACCCAGTACTTC; CDR3: CASSGRSGETQYF
size: few; length: 15; J: TRBJ2-1; D: TRBD2; V: TRBV10-3; DNA: TGTGCCATCAGGTCCGGGAGGGCCGACCACAATGAGCAGTTCTTC; CDR3: CAIRSGRADHNEQFF
size: -; length: 15; J: TRBJ2-5; D: -; V: TRBV29-1; DNA: TGCAGCGTTGACGTGGGGAACACAGCTATGGAGACCCAGTACTTC; CDR3: CSVDVGNTAMETQYF
size: few; length: 14; J: TRBJ1-2; D: -; V: TRBV7-8; DNA: TGTGCCAGCAGCTTAAGCGGGGCCCCTTATGGCTACACCTTC; CDR3: CASSLSGAPYGYTF
size: few; length: 13; J: TRBJ1-2; D: TRBD1; V: TRBV29-1; DNA: TGCAGCGGATGGGACAGCCTCATTGGGGGCTACACCTTC; CDR3: CSGWDSLIGGYTF
size: -; length: 16; J: TRBJ2-5; D: -; V: TRBV20-1; DNA: TGCAGTGCTACCCCCCGAGTCGCAGGGGCCGGAGAGACCCAGTACTTC; CDR3: CSATPRVAGAGETQYF
size: -; length: 14; J: TRBJ2-7; D: TRBD2; V: TRBV7-2; DNA: TGTGCCAGCAGCTTACAGGGCGGGAGGGCCGAGCAGTACTTC; CDR3: CASSLQGGRAEQYF
size: few; length: 13; J: TRBJ2-3; D: -; V: TRBV2; DNA: TGTGCCAGCAGTGGGGAGATCACAGATACGCAGTATTTT; CDR3: CASSGEITDTQYF
size: few; length: 13; J: TRBJ2-2; D: -; V: TRBV6-1; DNA: TGTGCCAGCAGCGTGCATCCATACGTTGAGCTGTTTTTT; CDR3: CASSVHPYVELFF
size: -; length: 14; J: TRBJ1-5; D: TRBD1; V: TRBV7-2; DNA: TGTGCCAGCAGCCCACAGGGGGCGCTTGAGCCCCAGCATTTT; CDR3: CASSPQGALEPQHF
size: -; length: 15; J: TRBJ1-2; D: -; V: TRBV6-1; DNA: TGTGCCAGCAGACCCGGGCCCGGCGGAGGCTATGGCTACACCTTC; CDR3: CASRPGPGGGYGYTF
size: -; length: 14; J: TRBJ2-5; D: TRBD1; V: TRBV5-6; DNA: TGTGCCAGCAGCCACACAGGGGGCCAAGAGACCCAGTACTTC; CDR3: CASSHTGGQETQYF